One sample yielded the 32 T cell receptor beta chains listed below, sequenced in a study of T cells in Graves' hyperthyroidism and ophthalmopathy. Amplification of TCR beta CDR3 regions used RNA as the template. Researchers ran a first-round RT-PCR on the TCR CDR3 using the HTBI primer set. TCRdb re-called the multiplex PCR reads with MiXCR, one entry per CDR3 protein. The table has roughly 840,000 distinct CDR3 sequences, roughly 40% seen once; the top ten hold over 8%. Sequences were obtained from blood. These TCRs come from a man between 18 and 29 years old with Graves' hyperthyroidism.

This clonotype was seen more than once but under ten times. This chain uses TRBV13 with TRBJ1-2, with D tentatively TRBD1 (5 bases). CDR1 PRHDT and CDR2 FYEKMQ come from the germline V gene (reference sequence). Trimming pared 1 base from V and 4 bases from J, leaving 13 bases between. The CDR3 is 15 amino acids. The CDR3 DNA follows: TGTGCCAGCAGCTTAGAGGGCAGGGAACTCTATGGCTACACCTTC. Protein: CASSLEGRELYGYTF.

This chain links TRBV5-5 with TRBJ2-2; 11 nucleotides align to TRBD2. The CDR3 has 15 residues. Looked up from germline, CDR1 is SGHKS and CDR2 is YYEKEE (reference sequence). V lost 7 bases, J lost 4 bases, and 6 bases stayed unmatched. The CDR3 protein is CASRDGLAGTGELFF. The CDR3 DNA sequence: TGTGCCAGCCGAGACGGACTAGCGGGCACCGGGGAGCTGTTTTTT.

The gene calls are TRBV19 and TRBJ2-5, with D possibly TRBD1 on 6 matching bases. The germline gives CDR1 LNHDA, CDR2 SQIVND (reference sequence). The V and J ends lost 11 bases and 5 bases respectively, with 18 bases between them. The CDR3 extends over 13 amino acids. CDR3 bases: TGTGCCTGGACCCTACAGGGCGGGGAGACCCAGTACTTC. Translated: CAWTLQGGETQYF.

CDR3 protein: CASSPGTSGISDTQYF. CDR3 DNA: TGTGCCAGCAGCCCCGGGACTAGCGGGATATCAGATACGCAGTATTTT. The rearrangement joins TRBV7-2 to TRBJ2-3, with TRBD2 matching over 13 bases. This CDR3 is 16 amino acids long. CDR1 and CDR2 from the germline V gene are SGHTA and FQGNSA. The V gene end was trimmed by 5 bases and the J gene end by 4 bases; junction bases not matched to a gene: 6.

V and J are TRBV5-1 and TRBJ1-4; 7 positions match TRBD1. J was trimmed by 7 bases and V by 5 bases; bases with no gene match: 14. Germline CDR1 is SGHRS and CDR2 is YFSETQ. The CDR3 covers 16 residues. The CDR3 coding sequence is TGCGCCAGCAGTTCGGGGGGGACGGCAGGGGGTGAAAAACTGTTTTTT. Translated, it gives CASSSGGTAGGEKLFF.

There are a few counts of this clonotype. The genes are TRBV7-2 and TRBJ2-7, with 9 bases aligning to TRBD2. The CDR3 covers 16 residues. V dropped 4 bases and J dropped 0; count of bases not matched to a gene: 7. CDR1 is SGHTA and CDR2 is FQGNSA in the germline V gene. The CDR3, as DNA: TGTGCCAGCAGCTCGGCTAGCGGGAAAAGCTCCTACGAGCAGTACTTC. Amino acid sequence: CASSSASGKSSYEQYF.

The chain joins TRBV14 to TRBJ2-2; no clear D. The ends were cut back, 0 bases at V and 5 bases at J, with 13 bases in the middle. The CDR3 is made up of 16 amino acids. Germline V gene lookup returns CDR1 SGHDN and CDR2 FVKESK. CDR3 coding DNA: TGTGCCAGCAGCCAAGACGAAGGGTTTGGGACCGGGGAGCTGTTTTTT. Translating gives CASSQDEGFGTGELFF. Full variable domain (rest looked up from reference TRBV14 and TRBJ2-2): EAGVTQFPSHSVIEKGQTVTLRCDPISGHDNLYWYRRVMGKEIKFLLHFVKESKQDESGMPNNRFLAERTGGTYSTLKVQPAELEDSGVYFCASSQDEGFGTGELFFGEGSRLTVL.

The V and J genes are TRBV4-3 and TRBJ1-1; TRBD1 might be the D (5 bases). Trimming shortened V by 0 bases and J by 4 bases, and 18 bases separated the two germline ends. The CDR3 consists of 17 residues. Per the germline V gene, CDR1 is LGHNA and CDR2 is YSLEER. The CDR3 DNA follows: TGCGCCAGCAGCCAAGATGGTGGAGGGGAGAGGGGCACTGAAGCTTTCTTT. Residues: CASSQDGGGERGTEAFF.

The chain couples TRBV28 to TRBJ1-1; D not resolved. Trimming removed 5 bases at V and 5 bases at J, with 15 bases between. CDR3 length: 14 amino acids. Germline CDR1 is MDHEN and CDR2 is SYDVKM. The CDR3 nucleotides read TGTGCCAGCAGTCCCCGTCTCAGCGGGACTGAAGCTTTCTTT. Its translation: CASSPRLSGTEAFF.

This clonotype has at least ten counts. The CDR3 protein is CASSFSGHGYTF. CDR3 nucleotides: TGTGCCAGCAGCTTTTCAGGGCATGGCTACACCTTC. The rearrangement joins TRBV5-8 to TRBJ1-2, with a possible D match to TRBD1 (5 bases). CDR1 and CDR2 (germline): SGHTS, YDEGEE. The CDR3 sequence is 12 residues long. V lost 2 bases and J 6 bases, leaving 8 bases between the germline ends.

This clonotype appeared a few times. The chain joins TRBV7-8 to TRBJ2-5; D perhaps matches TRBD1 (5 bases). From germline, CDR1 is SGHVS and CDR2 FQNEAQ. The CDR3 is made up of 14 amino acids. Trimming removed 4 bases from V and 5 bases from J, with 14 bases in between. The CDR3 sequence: CASSSSRGGETQYF. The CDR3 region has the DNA TGTGCCAGCAGCTCAAGTAGGGGTGGGGAGACCCAGTACTTC. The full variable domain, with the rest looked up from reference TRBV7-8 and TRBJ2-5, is GAGVSQSPRYKVAKRGQDVALRCDPISGHVSLFWYQQALGQGPEFLTYFQNEAQLDKSGLPSDRFFAERPEGSVSTLKIQRTQQEDSAVYLCASSSSRGGETQYFGPGTRLLVL.

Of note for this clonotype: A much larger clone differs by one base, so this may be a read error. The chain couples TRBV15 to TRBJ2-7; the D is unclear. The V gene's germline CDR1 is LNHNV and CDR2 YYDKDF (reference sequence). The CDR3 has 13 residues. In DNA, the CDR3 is TGTGCCACCAGCAGAGATCTCCTCTACGGGCAGTACTTC. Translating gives CATSRDLLYGQYF.

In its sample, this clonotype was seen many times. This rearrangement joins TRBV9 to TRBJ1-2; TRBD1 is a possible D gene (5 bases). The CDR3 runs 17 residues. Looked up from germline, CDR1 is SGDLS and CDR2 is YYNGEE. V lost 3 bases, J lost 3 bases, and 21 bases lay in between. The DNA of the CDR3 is TGTGCCAGCAGCGCCTACCGAGACAGTACAGGAGACTATGGCTACACCTTC. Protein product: CASSAYRDSTGDYGYTF. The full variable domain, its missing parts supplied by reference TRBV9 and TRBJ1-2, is DSGVTQTPKHLITATGQRVTLRCSPRSGDLSVYWYQQSLDQGLQFLIQYYNGEERAKGNILERFSAQQFPDLHSELNLSSLELGDSALYFCASSAYRDSTGDYGYTFGSGTRLTVV.

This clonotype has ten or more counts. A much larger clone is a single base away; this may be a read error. Here the CDR3 DNA reads TGTGCCAGCAACCCGAACACCGGGGAGCTGTTTTTT. Its protein is CASNPNTGELFF. The rearrangement joins TRBV2 to TRBJ2-2; D ambiguous. This CDR3 is built from 12 residues. Germline assignment: CDR1 SNHLY and CDR2 FYNNEI. V was clipped by 7 bases and J by 0 bases, with 3 bases between them.

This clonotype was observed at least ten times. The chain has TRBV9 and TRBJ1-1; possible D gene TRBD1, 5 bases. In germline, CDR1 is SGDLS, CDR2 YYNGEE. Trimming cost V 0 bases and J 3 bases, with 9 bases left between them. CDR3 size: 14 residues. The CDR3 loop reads CASSVGKGHTEAFF. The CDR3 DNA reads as TGTGCCAGCAGCGTAGGAAAGGGGCACACTGAAGCTTTCTTT.

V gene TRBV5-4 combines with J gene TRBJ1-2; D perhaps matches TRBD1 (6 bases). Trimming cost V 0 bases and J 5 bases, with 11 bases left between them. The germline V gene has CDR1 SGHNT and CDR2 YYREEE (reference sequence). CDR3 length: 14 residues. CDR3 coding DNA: TGTGCCAGCAGCTTGGGCCAGGGGCGTTATGGCTACACCTTC. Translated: CASSLGQGRYGYTF.

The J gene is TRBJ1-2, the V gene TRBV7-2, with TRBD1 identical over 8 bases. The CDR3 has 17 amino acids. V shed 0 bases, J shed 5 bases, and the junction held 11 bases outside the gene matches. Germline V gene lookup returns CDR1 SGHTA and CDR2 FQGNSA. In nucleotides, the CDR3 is TGTGCCAGCAGCTTAGCGGGCAGGGGGCCTCCTCTATATGGCTACACCTTC. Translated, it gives CASSLAGRGPPLYGYTF.

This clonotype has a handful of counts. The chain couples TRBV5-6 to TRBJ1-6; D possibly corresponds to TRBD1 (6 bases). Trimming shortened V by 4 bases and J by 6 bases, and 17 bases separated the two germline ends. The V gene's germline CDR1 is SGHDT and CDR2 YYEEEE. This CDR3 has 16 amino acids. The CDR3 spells CASSPQGGLFNSPLHF. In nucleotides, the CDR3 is TGTGCCAGCAGCCCCCAAGGGGGTCTCTTTAATTCACCCCTCCACTTT.

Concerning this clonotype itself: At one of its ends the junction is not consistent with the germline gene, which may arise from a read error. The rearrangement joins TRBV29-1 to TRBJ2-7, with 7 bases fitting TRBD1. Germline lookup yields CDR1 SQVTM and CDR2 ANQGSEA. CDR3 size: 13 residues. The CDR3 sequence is CSAGDRAAYEQCF. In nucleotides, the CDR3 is TGCAGCGCCGGTGACAGGGCTGCCTACGAGCAGTGCTTC.

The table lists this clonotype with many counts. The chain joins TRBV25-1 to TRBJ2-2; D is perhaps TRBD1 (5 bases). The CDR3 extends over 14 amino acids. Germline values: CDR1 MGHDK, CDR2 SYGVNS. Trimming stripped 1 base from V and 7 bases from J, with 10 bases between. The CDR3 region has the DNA TGTGCCAGCAGTGAATCCATGGGGCGCGGGGAGCTGTTTTTT. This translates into CASSESMGRGELFF.

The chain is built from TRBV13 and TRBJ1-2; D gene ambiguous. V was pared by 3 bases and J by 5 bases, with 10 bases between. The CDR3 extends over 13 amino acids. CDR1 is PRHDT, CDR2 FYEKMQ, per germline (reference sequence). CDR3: CASSFTEAYGYTF. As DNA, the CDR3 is TGTGCCAGCAGCTTTACAGAGGCTTATGGCTACACCTTC.

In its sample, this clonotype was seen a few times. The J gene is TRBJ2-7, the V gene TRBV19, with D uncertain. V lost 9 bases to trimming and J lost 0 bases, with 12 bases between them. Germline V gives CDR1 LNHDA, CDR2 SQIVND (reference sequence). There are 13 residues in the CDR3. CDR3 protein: CASIGASSYEQYF. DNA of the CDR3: TGTGCCAGCATCGGCGCTAGCTCCTACGAGCAGTACTTC.

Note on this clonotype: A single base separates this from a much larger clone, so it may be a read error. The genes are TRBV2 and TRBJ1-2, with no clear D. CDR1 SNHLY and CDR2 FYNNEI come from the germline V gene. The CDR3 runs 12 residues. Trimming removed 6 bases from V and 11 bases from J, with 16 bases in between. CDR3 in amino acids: CASSALSPPYTF. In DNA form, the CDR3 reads TGTGCCAGCAGCGCCCTCTCGCCTCCTTACACCTTC.

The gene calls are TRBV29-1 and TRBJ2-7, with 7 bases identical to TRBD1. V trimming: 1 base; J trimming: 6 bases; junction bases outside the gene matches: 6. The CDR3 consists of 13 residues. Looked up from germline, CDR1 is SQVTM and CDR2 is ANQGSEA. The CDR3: CSVEVGNRGEQYF. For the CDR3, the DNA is TGCAGCGTTGAAGTGGGGAACAGGGGCGAGCAGTACTTC.

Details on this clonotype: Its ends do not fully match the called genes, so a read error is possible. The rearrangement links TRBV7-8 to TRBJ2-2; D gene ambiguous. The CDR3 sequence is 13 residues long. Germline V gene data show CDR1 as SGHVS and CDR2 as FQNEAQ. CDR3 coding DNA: TGCGCCAGCAGCTCGATAGACACCGGGGAGCTGTTTTTT. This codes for CASSSIDTGELFF.

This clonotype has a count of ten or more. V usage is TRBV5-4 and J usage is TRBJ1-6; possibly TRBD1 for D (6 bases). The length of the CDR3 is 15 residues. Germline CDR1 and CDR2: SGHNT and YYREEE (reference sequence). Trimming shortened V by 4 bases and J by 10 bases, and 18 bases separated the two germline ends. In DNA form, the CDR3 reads TGTGCCAGCAGCCAAGATCTACAGGGTGGCTCACCCCTCCACTTT. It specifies CASSQDLQGGSPLHF.

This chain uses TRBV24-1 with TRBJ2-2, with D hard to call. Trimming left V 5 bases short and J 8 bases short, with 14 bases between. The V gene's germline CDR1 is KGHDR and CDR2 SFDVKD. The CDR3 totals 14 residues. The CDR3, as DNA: TGTGCCACCAGTGCCAGCACCGTCGGGGGGGAGCTGTTTTTT. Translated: CATSASTVGGELFF.

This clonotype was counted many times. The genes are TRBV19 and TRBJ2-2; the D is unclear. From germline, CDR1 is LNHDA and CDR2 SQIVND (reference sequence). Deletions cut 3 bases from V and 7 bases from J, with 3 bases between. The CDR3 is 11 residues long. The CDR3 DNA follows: TGTGCCAGTAGTATGGGCGGGGAGCTGTTTTTT. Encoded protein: CASSMGGELFF.

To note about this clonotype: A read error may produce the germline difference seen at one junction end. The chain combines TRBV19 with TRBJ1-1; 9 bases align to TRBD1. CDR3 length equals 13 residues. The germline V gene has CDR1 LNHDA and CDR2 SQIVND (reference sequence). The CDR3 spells CASQGQGYTEALF. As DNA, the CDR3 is TGTGCCAGCCAAGGACAGGGGTACACTGAAGCTCTCTTT.

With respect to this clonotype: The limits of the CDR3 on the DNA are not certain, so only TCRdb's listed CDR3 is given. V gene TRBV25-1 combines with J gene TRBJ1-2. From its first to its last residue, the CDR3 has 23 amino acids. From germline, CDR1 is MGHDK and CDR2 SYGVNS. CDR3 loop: CASSGADCYPYFCAIKEEPGYTF.

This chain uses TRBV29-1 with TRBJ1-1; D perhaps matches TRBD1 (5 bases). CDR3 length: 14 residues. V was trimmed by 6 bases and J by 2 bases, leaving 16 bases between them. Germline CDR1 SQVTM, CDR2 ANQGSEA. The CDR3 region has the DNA TGCAGCGTGAACCCGGGACTTGCCAACACTGAAGCTTTCTTT. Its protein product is CSVNPGLANTEAFF.

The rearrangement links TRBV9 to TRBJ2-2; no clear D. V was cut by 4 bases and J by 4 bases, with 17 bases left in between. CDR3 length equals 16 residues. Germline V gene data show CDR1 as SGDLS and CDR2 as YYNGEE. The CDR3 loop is CASSLRLDRFTGELFF. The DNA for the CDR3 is TGTGCCAGCAGCCTCCGGCTAGATAGGTTCACCGGGGAGCTGTTTTTT. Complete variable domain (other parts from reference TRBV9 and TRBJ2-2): DSGVTQTPKHLITATGQRVTLRCSPRSGDLSVYWYQQSLDQGLQFLIQYYNGEERAKGNILERFSAQQFPDLHSELNLSSLELGDSALYFCASSLRLDRFTGELFFGEGSRLTVL.